This TCR beta chain was found in a study of blood T cell repertoires in COVID-19. In the original processing: Reference gene primers were amplified, and this amplification served to estimate nucleated cell counts. Profiled with immunoSEQ multiplex PCR; TCRdb holds only in-frame clones, not every one. The V and J calls and clone size come from that table; D and trimming were worked out from the DNA. The sample yields 190,000 or so clones, roughly 82% seen once. Cohort 3 recovery required two negative PCRs, clearance, or symptom resolution. Germline V gene sequence: CDR1 MNHEY, CDR2 SVGAGI. This CDR3 contains 16 residues. V was trimmed by 2 bases and J by 11 bases, leaving 22 bases between them.

This TCR was sampled from a man aged 40-49 years who had recovered from COVID-19. Material for sequencing was PBMCs or T cells enriched from blood (not recorded which). The V call is TRBV6-5, the J call TRBJ1-5, with TRBD1 as a possible D gene (5 bases). As DNA, the CDR3 is TGTGCCAGCAGTTACAGTACTATGGGGGGTTATTCTGCCCAGCATTTT. Its translation: CASSYSTMGGYSAQHF.